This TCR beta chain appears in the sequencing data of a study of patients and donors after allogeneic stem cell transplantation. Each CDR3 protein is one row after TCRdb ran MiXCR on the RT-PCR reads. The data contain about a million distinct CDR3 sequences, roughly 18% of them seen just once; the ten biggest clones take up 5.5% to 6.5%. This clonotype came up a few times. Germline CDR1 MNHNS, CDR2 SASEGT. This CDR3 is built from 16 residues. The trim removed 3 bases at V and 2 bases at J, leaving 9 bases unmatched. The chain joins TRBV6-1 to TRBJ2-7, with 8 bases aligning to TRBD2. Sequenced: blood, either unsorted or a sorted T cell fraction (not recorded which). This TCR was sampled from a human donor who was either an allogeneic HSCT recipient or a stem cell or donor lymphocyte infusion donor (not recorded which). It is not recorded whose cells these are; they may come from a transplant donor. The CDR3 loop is CASSEFGRGGTYEQYF. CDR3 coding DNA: TGTGCCAGCAGTGAGTTCGGGAGGGGCGGCACCTACGAGCAGTACTTC.